The entry that follows covers one TCR beta chain sequence. Its antigen is as yet unknown. J gave up 7 bases and V 0 bases, and 9 bases lay outside the gene matches. Germline loops: CDR1 SGHRS, CDR2 YFSETQ. CDR3 length: 16 amino acids. The protocol was immunoSEQ multiplex PCR, while the TCRdb copy is restricted to in-frame clones and leaves out a portion. The data contain 150,000 to 200,000 clones, around 84% of them singletons. Separate from the roughly 610-subject first cohort, the 120-subject validation cohort was the one that the donors belonged to. The source of the sample is a study of cytomegalovirus exposure and HLA in healthy donors. Findings of the study overall: TCR beta chains numbering more than 150 were designated cytomegalovirus-associated. Testing in vitro showed three CMV-associated chains specific for CMV antigens.

The chain is built from TRBV5-1 and TRBJ2-1; TRBD2 matches 8 bases. Sequenced sample: PBMCs. The sequence was collected from a man aged 18 to 30 in good health and CMV-seropositive. The CDR3 here is CASSLEPAGVYNEQFF. In DNA form, the CDR3 reads TGCGCCAGCAGCTTGGAACCAGCGGGAGTCTATAATGAGCAGTTCTTC.